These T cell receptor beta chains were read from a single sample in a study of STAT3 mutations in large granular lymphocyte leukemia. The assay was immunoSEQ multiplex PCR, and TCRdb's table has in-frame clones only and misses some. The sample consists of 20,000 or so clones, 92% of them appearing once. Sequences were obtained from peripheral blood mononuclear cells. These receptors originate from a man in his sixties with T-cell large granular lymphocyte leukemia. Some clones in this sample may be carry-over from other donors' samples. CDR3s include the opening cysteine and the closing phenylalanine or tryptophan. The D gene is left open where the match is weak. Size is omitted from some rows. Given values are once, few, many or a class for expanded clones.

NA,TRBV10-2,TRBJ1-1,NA,TGCGCCAGCAGTGAGTCAATAACCTGGAGTAACACTGAAGCTTTCTTT,CASSESITWSNTEAFF
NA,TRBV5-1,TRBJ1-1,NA,TGCGCCAGCAGCCGGGATTCTATGAACACTGAAGCTTTCTTT,CASSRDSMNTEAFF
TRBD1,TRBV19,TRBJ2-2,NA,TGTGCCAGTAGTTCTTGGGACAGCCAAGGTGGGGAGCTGTTTTTT,CASSSWDSQGGELFF
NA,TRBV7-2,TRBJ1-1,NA,TGTGCCAGCAGCTTAGTTCGAGATTCGAACACTGAAGCTTTCTTT,CASSLVRDSNTEAFF
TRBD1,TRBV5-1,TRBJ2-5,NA,TGCGCCAGCACCCCGACAGGGGCAAATCTCCAAGAGACCCAGTACTTC,CASTPTGANLQETQYF
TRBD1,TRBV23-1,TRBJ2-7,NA,TGCGCCAGCAGTCAACCCCCGGACAGGGGTAGGTCCTACGAGCAGTACTTC,CASSQPPDRGRSYEQYF
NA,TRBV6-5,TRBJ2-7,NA,TGTGCCAGCAGTTACGATCAACTACCTCCCTACGAGCAGTACTTC,CASSYDQLPPYEQYF
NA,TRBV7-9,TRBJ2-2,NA,TGTGCCAGCCTCCCGGGGGCGAACACCGGGGAGCTGTTTTTT,CASLPGANTGELFF
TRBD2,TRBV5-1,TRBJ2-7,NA,TGCGCCAGCAGCTCAAGACTAGCGGGCCGCCCCCCGCAGACCTACGAGCAGTACTTC,CASSSRLAGRPPQTYEQYF
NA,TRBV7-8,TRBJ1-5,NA,TGTGCCAGCAGCTCCCGTGGGGTAAATAGCAATCAGCCCCAGCATTTT,CASSSRGVNSNQPQHF
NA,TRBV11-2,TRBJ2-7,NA,TGTGCCAGCAGCCTTATCGGACAGTTTTCCTACGAGCAGTACTTC,CASSLIGQFSYEQYF
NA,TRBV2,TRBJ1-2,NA,TGTGCCAGCGCGTTCAAGGCAGAGAGCTATGGCTACACCTTC,CASAFKAESYGYTF
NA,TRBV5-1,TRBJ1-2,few,TGCGCCAGCAGCCCCCTTCCGGGATATGGCTACACCTTC,CASSPLPGYGYTF
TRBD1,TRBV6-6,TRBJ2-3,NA,TGTGCCAGCAGCACCAGCGGCTACAGGGGACCAGATACGCAGTATTTT,CASSTSGYRGPDTQYF
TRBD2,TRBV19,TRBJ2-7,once,TGTGCCAGTAGTATCGAGCGGGAGGGCCGATTAGGTCTCTGCGAGCAGTACTTC,CASSIEREGRLGLCEQYF
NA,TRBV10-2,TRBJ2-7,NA,TGCGCCAGCAGTGAGTCAAGAGGAGGGGGCTCTACCTACGAGCAGTACTTC,CASSESRGGGSTYEQYF